The 6 T cell receptor beta chains given below trace back to one sample, sequenced in a study of blood T cell repertoires in COVID-19. Clones were read by immunoSEQ multiplex PCR, and TCRdb kept only the in-frame ones, dropping some. The sample consists of approximately 240,000 clones, 80% to 95% of them appearing once. Sequences were obtained from PBMCs or T cells enriched from blood (not recorded which). Receptors were obtained from a woman younger than 30 who had recovered from COVID-19.

This rearrangement joins TRBV7-9 to TRBJ2-2; the D gene is possibly TRBD2 (5 bases). CDR3 length equals 13 residues. Deletions cut 1 base from V and 7 bases from J, with 7 bases between. Germline loops: CDR1 SEHNR, CDR2 FQNEAQ (reference sequence). CDR3 coding DNA: TGTGCCAGCAGCTTAGGAGAGGGCGGGGAGCTGTTTTTT. Protein sequence: CASSLGEGGELFF.

The genes are TRBV27 and TRBJ1-5, with D possibly matching TRBD1 (6 bases). From germline, CDR1 is MNHEY and CDR2 SMNVEV (reference sequence). CDR3 length: 16 amino acids. V was shortened by 1 base and J by 1 base, with 11 bases between the two germline ends. The CDR3 loop reads CASSLWGPRSNQPQHF. DNA of the CDR3: TGTGCCAGCAGTTTATGGGGGCCGAGGAGCAATCAGCCCCAGCATTTT.

A note on this clone: In the same sample, other DNA sequences code for this CDR3. The chain links TRBV9 to TRBJ1-2; no firm D call. Germline CDR1 is SGDLS and CDR2 is YYNGEE. CDR3 length: 13 residues. The V gene lost 0 bases and the J gene lost 2 bases, with 5 bases spanning the gap. CDR3 in DNA: TGTGCCAGCAGCGTAGACTCCAACTATGGCTACACCTTC. Translated: CASSVDSNYGYTF.

The V gene is TRBV19, the J gene TRBJ2-7; tentatively, D is TRBD2 (6 bases). Germline V gene data show CDR1 as LNHDA and CDR2 as SQIVND (reference sequence). Trimming cost V 5 bases and J 2 bases, with 16 bases left between them. This CDR3 has 15 amino acids. The CDR3 coding sequence is TGTGCCAGTAGTGGTCTCGGGAGTTCTACCTACGAGCAGTACTTC. As protein: CASSGLGSSTYEQYF. Complete variable domain (other parts from reference TRBV19 and TRBJ2-7): DGGITQSPKYLFRKEGQNVTLSCEQNLNHDAMYWYRQDPGQGLRLIYYSQIVNDFQKGDIAEGYSVSREKKESFPLTVTSAQKNPTAFYLCASSGLGSSTYEQYFGPGTRLTVT.

The chain joins TRBV6-1 to TRBJ1-3, with 7 bases lining up with TRBD1. The CDR3 loop spans 14 amino acids. Germline values: CDR1 MNHNS, CDR2 SASEGT. Losses at the gene ends were 1 base for V and 8 bases for J; bases not matched to a gene: 5. CDR3 in DNA: TGTGCCAGCAGTGAAGTAAGGGGGCTGGACACCATATATTTT. Translating gives CASSEVRGLDTIYF.

The V and J genes are TRBV11-2 and TRBJ2-5; perhaps TRBD2 as D (7 bases). Germline V lookup: CDR1 SGHAT, CDR2 FQNNGV. With 1 base removed from V and 4 bases from J, the gap between germline ends came to 13 bases. The CDR3 has 15 amino acids. For the CDR3, the DNA is TGTGCCAGCAGCTTAGCCGGGGGGCGACGAGAGACCCAGTACTTC. This codes for CASSLAGGRRETQYF.